This TCR beta chain was observed in a study of CD8 T cells in ankylosing spondylitis. The V gene's germline CDR1 is SSHAT and CDR2 FNYEAQ (reference sequence). The CDR3 runs to 15 residues. Quantitative molecular-barcoded 5'-RACE generated the TCR beta libraries. TCRdb reprocessed the 5' RACE reads via MiXCR and lists one record per CDR3 protein. Altogether a few hundred thousand distinct CDR3 sequences are present, around 25% being singletons, with the ten largest covering 0.61%. General study findings and limits: About 8 highly homologous variants made up a TCR beta motif, and this motif appeared characteristic of ankylosing spondylitis blood.

Remarks on this clonotype: Its antigen is undetermined. One junction end disagrees with the germline gene, perhaps due to a read error.

The chain employs TRBV7-7 and TRBJ2-5; D gene uncertain. Sample: blood, either unsorted or a sorted T cell fraction (not recorded which). This TCR derives from a male donor with ankylosing spondylitis or in good health (not recorded which). CDR3 bases: TGTGCTAGCAGCTTAGGAGACAAGTGTTGGGTGACCCAGTACTTC. Protein product: CASSLGDKCWVTQYF.